The clone carrying this T cell receptor beta chain was seen just once. Its antigen remains unidentified. Measured with immunoSEQ multiplex PCR; TCRdb has only the in-frame clones, and not every one. Of over a million clones in the sample, approximately 70% were seen once. This sample was included in a study of shared clonotypes between healthy human individuals. Whole-study results and caveats: On the whole, naive subsets had larger estimated richness than memory subsets had. Generation probabilities of non-shared clonotypes were lower (relative to those shared by all four donors). Inspection by rarefaction showed sorted-subset sequencing to be incomplete despite large depth.

The CDR3 length is 15 residues. The V and J ends lost 3 bases and 2 bases, in that order; junction bases with no gene match: 5. Germline lookup yields CDR1 SGHKS and CDR2 YYEKEE (reference sequence). The chain joins TRBV5-5 to TRBJ1-2, with 9 bases that match TRBD1. The sequence came from a man aged 18-30 years in good health. Sequencing used memory CD4+ T cells sorted from blood. Subset described: CD45RA-negative fraction. CDR3 residues: CASSSGQGRNYGYTF. CDR3 sequence (DNA): TGTGCCAGCAGCTCGGGACAGGGACGAAACTATGGCTACACCTTC.